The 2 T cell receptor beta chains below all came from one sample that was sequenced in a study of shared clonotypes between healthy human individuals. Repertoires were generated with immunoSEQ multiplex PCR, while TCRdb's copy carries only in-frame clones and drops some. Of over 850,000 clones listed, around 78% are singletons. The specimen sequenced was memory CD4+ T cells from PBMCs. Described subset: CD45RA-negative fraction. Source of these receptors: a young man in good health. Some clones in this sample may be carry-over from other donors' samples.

The CDR3 DNA sequence: TGTGCCAGCTCGGGGCGACGCTATGGCTACACCTTC. Protein sequence: CASSGRRYGYTF. V usage is TRBV11-1 and J usage is TRBJ1-2; D might be TRBD1 (5 bases). Trimming took off 8 bases at V and 4 bases at J, with 11 bases between the two ends. Germline CDR1 is SGHAT and CDR2 is FQDESV (reference sequence). The CDR3 consists of 12 residues.

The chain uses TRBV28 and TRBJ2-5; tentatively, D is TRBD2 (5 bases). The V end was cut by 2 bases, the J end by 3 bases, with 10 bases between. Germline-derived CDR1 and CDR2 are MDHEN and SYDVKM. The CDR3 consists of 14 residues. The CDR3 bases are TGTGCCAGCAGTTTAATCTCCGGGAAAGAGACCCAGTACTTC. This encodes CASSLISGKETQYF.